The 29 T cell receptor beta chains presented below share a single source sample, sequenced in a study of blood T cell repertoires in COVID-19. TCRdb's copy holds only in-frame clones and misses some; the assay was immunoSEQ multiplex PCR. Among about 400,000 clones, more than 70% were seen once, and the ten largest hold 1.2%. Sequencing was carried out using peripheral blood. These receptor sequences come from a man in his forties or fifties with acute or convalescent COVID-19.

V is TRBV3-1 (or the pseudogene TRBV3-2) and J is TRBJ2-3, with 10 nucleotides matching TRBD2. The germline V gene encodes CDR1 LGHDT and CDR2 YNNKEL (reference sequence). The CDR3 is 17 amino acids. Trimming at V came to 3 bases and at J to 1 base, leaving 7 bases not matched to a gene. CDR3 coding DNA: TGTGCCAGCAGCCATGGAGTAGCGGGGGGCCGCACAGATACGCAGTATTTT. Protein sequence: CASSHGVAGGRTDTQYF.

CDR3 residues: CASRLRPKGTSLSTDTQYF. The CDR3, as DNA: TGTGCAAGTCGCTTACGGCCAAAAGGGACTAGCCTGAGCACAGATACGCAGTATTTT. The rearrangement joins TRBV12-2 to TRBJ2-3; the table assigns TRBD2, which was not confirmed against the DNA. TRBV12-2 is a documented pseudogene. The CDR3 has 19 residues.

This rearrangement joins TRBV11-2 to TRBJ1-5; D may be TRBD1 (5 bases). Germline CDR1 SGHAT, CDR2 FQNNGV. The CDR3 runs 15 residues. Trimming pared 5 bases from V and 7 bases from J, leaving 18 bases between. The CDR3: CASSPSDWGPQPQHF. In DNA form, the CDR3 reads TGTGCCAGCAGCCCCAGCGATTGGGGCCCCCAGCCCCAGCATTTT.

This sequence joins TRBV5-4 and TRBJ2-3; D is perhaps TRBD2 (6 bases). This CDR3 region has 13 residues. The germline V gene encodes CDR1 SGHNT and CDR2 YYREEE (reference sequence). Trimming removed 1 base from V and 7 bases from J, with 10 bases in between. CDR3 sequence: CASSLLAQYTQYF. The CDR3 DNA is TGTGCCAGCAGCTTGCTAGCGCAATATACGCAGTATTTT.

J is TRBJ2-3 and V is TRBV6-5; 7 nucleotides agree with TRBD1. Germline CDR1 MNHEY, CDR2 SVGAGI. After removal of 6 bases from V and 4 bases from J, the junction contained 10 bases not matched to a gene. This CDR3 comprises 15 residues. CDR3 in amino acids: CASSQPGQYPDTQYF. The CDR3 bases are TGTGCCAGCAGCCAACCGGGACAGTACCCAGATACGCAGTATTTT.

V and J are TRBV6-1 and TRBJ2-5; 8 bases map to TRBD1. The CDR3 runs 16 residues. Germline CDR1 MNHNS, CDR2 SASEGT. The V segment lost 2 bases and the J segment 4 bases; nucleotides outside the gene matches: 9. The CDR3 region is CASSEPQGAIGETQYF. The CDR3 nucleotides read TGTGCCAGCAGTGAACCCCAGGGGGCTATCGGAGAGACCCAGTACTTC.

The chain uses TRBV3-1 (or the pseudogene TRBV3-2) and TRBJ2-7, with D tentatively TRBD1 (6 bases). CDR1 is LGHDT and CDR2 is YNNKEL in the germline V gene (reference sequence). Trimming took 4 bases from V and 2 from J, leaving 9 bases between them. The CDR3 spans 13 residues. CDR3 DNA: TGTGCCAGCAGCCTACAGGGCCCCTACGAGCAGTACTTC. It codes for CASSLQGPYEQYF.

The genes are TRBV10-2 and TRBJ1-5; 7 bases fit TRBD1. Germline V CDR1 and CDR2: WSHSY, SAAADI. CDR3 length: 15 amino acids. Germline trimming cut 0 bases from V and 6 bases from J; bases unmatched to any gene: 5. The CDR3 spells CASSESGGVGQPQHF. The CDR3 DNA is TGCGCCAGCAGTGAGTCAGGGGGCGTCGGTCAGCCCCAGCATTTT.

This chain links TRBV9 with TRBJ1-4, with TRBD1 matching 10 bases. Germline CDR1 and CDR2: SGDLS and YYNGEE. The CDR3 contains 14 residues. Unmatched junction bases numbered 3, after V lost 4 bases and J lost 6 bases. CDR3 amino acids: CASSSGTGDEKLFF. CDR3 in DNA: TGTGCCAGCAGCTCCGGGACAGGGGATGAAAAACTGTTTTTT.

The chain recombines TRBV7-9 with TRBJ1-3; D may be TRBD1 (6 bases). V was clipped by 5 bases and J by 0 bases, with 11 bases between them. CDR3 length: 15 amino acids. CDR1 and CDR2 (germline): SEHNR, FQNEAQ (reference sequence). CDR3 bases: TGTGCCAGCAGCCTAACGACAGGCTCTGGAAACACCATATATTTT. It yields the protein CASSLTTGSGNTIYF.

The V and J genes are TRBV27 and TRBJ2-1; TRBD2 might be the D (5 bases). The CDR3 is made up of 12 amino acids. Trimming took off 7 bases at V and 9 bases at J, with 13 bases between the two ends. The germline V gene has CDR1 MNHEY and CDR2 SMNVEV (reference sequence). The CDR3 protein is CASNLLGGEQFF. Written as DNA, the CDR3 is TGTGCCAGCAACCTTCTAGGAGGTGAGCAGTTCTTC.

CDR3 in DNA: TGTGCCAGCAGCTTACGCGCACAGGGTGCGGTCGGGGAGCTGTTTTTT. This sequence encodes CASSLRAQGAVGELFF. This chain joins TRBV11-3 and TRBJ2-2; a possible D gene is TRBD1 (6 bases). V was trimmed by 2 bases and J by 7 bases, leaving 17 bases between them. The CDR3 length is 16 residues. The V gene's germline CDR1 is SGHNT and CDR2 YENEEA. Looking up the rest from reference TRBV11-3 and TRBJ2-2 gives the full variable domain: EAGVVQSPRYKIIEKKQPVAFWCNPISGHNTLYWYLQNLGQGPELLIRYENEEAVDDSQLPKDRFSAERLKGVDSTLKIQPAELGDSAVYLCASSLRAQGAVGELFFGEGSRLTVL.

This rearrangement joins TRBV20-1 to TRBJ2-1, with a possible D match to TRBD2 (5 bases). The CDR3 has 12 residues. Trimming took off 3 bases at V and 5 bases at J, with 8 bases between the two ends. The V gene's germline CDR1 is DFQATT and CDR2 SNEGSKA (reference sequence). CDR3: CSASYSDNEQFF. CDR3 nucleotide sequence: TGCAGTGCTAGTTATAGCGACAATGAGCAGTTCTTC.

The rearrangement links TRBV4-2 to TRBJ2-7; TRBD1 matches 7 bases. Germline V gene lookup returns CDR1 LGHNA and CDR2 YNFKEQ. With V trimmed by 4 bases and J by 4 bases, 7 bases remained unmatched. CDR3 length equals 14 residues. The DNA of the CDR3 is TGTGCCAGCAGCCGCGAGGGACAGAAATACGAGCAGTACTTC. Translated: CASSREGQKYEQYF.

This clone turned up a few times. It is unclear where the CDR3 begins or ends on the DNA, so no DNA is shown, and the CDR3 is as TCRdb lists it. The V gene is TRBV27, the J gene TRBJ1-2. The CDR3 is 15 residues long, ends included. Looked up from germline, CDR1 is MNHEY and CDR2 is SMNVEV (reference sequence). The CDR3 sequence: CASSSSWGGRDGYTF.

The V call is TRBV10-3, the J call TRBJ2-7; 8 nucleotides agree with TRBD1. J lost 2 bases, V lost 4 bases, and 13 bases had no gene match. This CDR3 has 17 amino acids. CDR1 is ENHRY and CDR2 is SYGVKD in the germline V gene. CDR3 sequence reads: CAISGAQFGQGPYEQYF. DNA of the CDR3: TGTGCCATCAGTGGGGCCCAATTCGGACAGGGTCCCTACGAGCAGTACTTC.

The chain joins TRBV28 to TRBJ1-1, with a possible D match to TRBD1 (6 bases). The CDR3 has 15 amino acids. The germline V and J ends were trimmed by 6 bases and 3 bases, with 17 bases remaining between them. Germline lookup yields CDR1 MDHEN and CDR2 SYDVKM. CDR3 nucleotide sequence: TGTGCCAGCAGGGAAACAGGGTTCGGCCACACTGAAGCTTTCTTT. This gives the protein CASRETGFGHTEAFF.

The V gene is TRBV2, the J gene TRBJ1-3; 7 nucleotides agree with TRBD1. The CDR3 totals 14 residues. With V trimmed by 8 bases and J by 3 bases, 7 bases remained unmatched. Per germline, CDR1 SNHLY and CDR2 FYNNEI. Here the CDR3 reads CASLTRGYGNTIYF. CDR3 nucleotide sequence: TGTGCCAGCCTGACCAGGGGGTATGGAAACACCATATATTTT.

V gene TRBV5-1 combines with J gene TRBJ2-3; possibly TRBD2 for D (5 bases). Germline CDR1 and CDR2: SGHRS and YFSETQ. The germline V and J ends were trimmed by 0 bases and 0 bases, with 11 bases remaining between them. The CDR3 spans 16 residues. The CDR3 spells CASSLEGVPSTDTQYF. In DNA form, the CDR3 reads TGCGCCAGCAGCTTGGAGGGAGTCCCCAGCACAGATACGCAGTATTTT.

The rearrangement links TRBV5-4 to TRBJ2-7; a weak D match, TRBD1 (6 bases). The CDR3 covers 13 residues. Germline CDR1 SGHNT, CDR2 YYREEE (reference sequence). Trimming removed 3 bases from V and 3 bases from J, with 10 bases in between. CDR3 sequence reads: CASSWTADYEQYF. The CDR3 DNA sequence: TGTGCCAGCAGCTGGACAGCGGACTACGAGCAGTACTTC.

The genes are TRBV19 and TRBJ2-1; D uncertain. The CDR3 has 15 residues. Germline values: CDR1 LNHDA, CDR2 SQIVND (reference sequence). V was pared by 6 bases and J by 3 bases, with 15 bases between. Here the CDR3 reads CASSLPRGSYNEQFF. The CDR3 DNA reads as TGTGCCAGTAGCCTGCCACGAGGCAGCTACAATGAGCAGTTCTTC.

The V and J genes are TRBV29-1 and TRBJ2-6, with D unresolved. There are 15 residues in the CDR3. CDR1 and CDR2 (germline): SQVTM, ANQGSEA. V was pared by 4 bases and J by 0 bases, with 10 bases between. The CDR3 loop reads CSVVLSPSGANVLTF. The CDR3 DNA is TGCAGCGTTGTACTTTCGCCCTCTGGGGCCAACGTCCTGACTTTC.

About this clone: A much larger clone lies one base from this, so it may be a read error. The V call is TRBV7-2, the J call TRBJ1-1; D is unresolved. V was shortened by 1 base and J by 1 base, with 4 bases between the two germline ends. The germline V gene encodes CDR1 SGHTA and CDR2 FQGNSA. The CDR3 contains 13 residues. The CDR3: CASSLDTNTEAFF. CDR3 sequence (DNA): TGTGCCAGCAGCTTAGACACGAACACTGAAGCTTTCTTT.

The J gene is TRBJ1-2, the V gene TRBV4-3; tentative D call: TRBD1 (5 bases). Per germline, CDR1 LGHNA and CDR2 YSLEER. V lost 1 base, J lost 6 bases, and 12 bases lay in between. This CDR3 spans 14 amino acids. The CDR3 here is CASSQVRGVHGYTF. The CDR3, as DNA: TGCGCCAGCAGCCAAGTGCGGGGGGTTCATGGCTACACCTTC.

The V call is TRBV7-3, the J call TRBJ2-5; D is perhaps TRBD1 (6 bases). V dropped 5 bases and J dropped 5 bases, with 18 bases sitting between them. In germline, CDR1 is SGHTA, CDR2 FQGTGA. There are 15 residues in the CDR3. The chain's CDR3 is CASSEDAGVRETQYF. DNA for the CDR3: TGTGCCAGCAGCGAAGATGCAGGGGTCCGGGAGACCCAGTACTTC. Full variable domain (remainder filled in from reference TRBV7-3 and TRBJ2-5): GAGVSQTPSNKVTEKGKYVELRCDPISGHTALYWYRQSLGQGPEFLIYFQGTGAADDSGLPNDRFFAVRPEGSVSTLKIQRTERGDSAVYLCASSEDAGVRETQYFGPGTRLLVL.

The chain couples TRBV23-1 to TRBJ2-7; 8 positions match TRBD2. TRBV23-1 is marked as an open reading frame, function uncertain. This CDR3 contains 24 residues. The ends lost 1 base at V and 3 bases at J; junction bases unmatched: 32. The CDR3 DNA sequence: TGCGCCAGCAGTCAATTGGGTGCCGTCTTCTGTACGGGAAGGCTAGCGGGTGTCCTCTACGAGCAGTACTTC. Protein: CASSQLGAVFCTGRLAGVLYEQYF.

The V call is TRBV3-1 (or the pseudogene TRBV3-2), the J call TRBJ1-2; tentative D call: TRBD1 (6 bases). Germline CDR1 reads LGHDT; CDR2 reads YNNKEL (reference sequence). The V and J ends lost 5 bases and 0 bases respectively, with 10 bases between them. This CDR3 spans 14 amino acids. The CDR3 region is CASSLRTANYGYTF. CDR3 nucleotide sequence: TGTGCCAGCAGCTTGCGGACAGCTAACTATGGCTACACCTTC.

This rearrangement joins TRBV5-4 to TRBJ2-5; 7 bases fit TRBD2. The CDR3 is made up of 14 amino acids. In germline, CDR1 is SGHNT, CDR2 YYREEE (reference sequence). V was pared by 4 bases and J by 5 bases, with 8 bases of the junction left unmatched. Here the CDR3 DNA reads TGTGCCAGCAGCCAAGAGGCAGCGGGGGAGACCCAGTACTTC. The encoded protein is CASSQEAAGETQYF.

The chain uses TRBV19 and TRBJ2-7; possible D gene TRBD1, 6 bases. Trimming left V 5 bases short and J 1 base short, with 9 bases between. Germline CDR1 LNHDA, CDR2 SQIVND (reference sequence). The CDR3 is 13 residues long. CDR3 DNA sequence: TGTGCCAGTAGTTTACAGGGATCCTACGAGCAGTACTTC. Residues: CASSLQGSYEQYF.